A single sample gave rise to the 28 T cell receptor beta chains below, sequenced in a study of cytomegalovirus exposure and HLA in healthy donors. Data came from immunoSEQ multiplex PCR; TCRdb stores just in-frame clones and leaves some out. The sample consists of some 90,000 clones, about 83% of them appearing once. The sequenced material came from PBMCs. These receptors were obtained from a woman between 25 and 40 years old in good health and CMV-seronegative.

The chain combines TRBV28 with TRBJ2-3, with D maybe TRBD2 (7 bases). CDR3 length equals 15 residues. Germline assignment: CDR1 MDHEN and CDR2 SYDVKM. V lost 7 bases, J lost 1 base, and 15 bases lay in between. The CDR3 coding sequence is TGTGCCAGCATCACTGGGGGGGCAGGCACAGATACGCAGTATTTT. It encodes CASITGGAGTDTQYF.

The J gene is TRBJ1-2, the V gene TRBV28; maybe TRBD1 (6 bases). V shed 3 bases and J shed 7 bases, with 15 bases lying between them. In germline, CDR1 is MDHEN, CDR2 SYDVKM. CDR3 length: 14 residues. The CDR3 loop reads CASSLGGAGFGYTF. The CDR3 nucleotides are TGTGCCAGCAGTTTGGGGGGGGCAGGGTTTGGCTACACCTTC.

This rearrangement joins TRBV6-5 to TRBJ1-5; the match to TRBD1 covers 9 bases. The ends lost 10 bases at V and 2 bases at J; junction bases unmatched: 3. Germline CDR1 is MNHEY and CDR2 is SVGAGI. The CDR3 is 13 amino acids. Here the CDR3 reads CAIRDRGNQPQHF. The CDR3 DNA is TGTGCCATCCGGGACAGGGGCAATCAGCCCCAGCATTTT.

The genes are TRBV7-3 and TRBJ2-3, with 13 bases identical to TRBD2. The CDR3 totals 18 residues. Germline lookup yields CDR1 SGHTA and CDR2 FQGTGA. J lost 3 bases, V lost 1 base, and 7 bases had no gene match. The CDR3, as DNA: TGTGCCAGCAGCTTAAAAGGACTAGCGGGAGTTGGAACAGATACGCAGTATTTT. Translating gives CASSLKGLAGVGTDTQYF.

This sequence joins TRBV4-3 and TRBJ1-1; the match to TRBD1 covers 8 bases. In germline, CDR1 is LGHNA, CDR2 YSLEER. This CDR3 contains 15 residues. Trimming took 3 bases from V and 10 from J; bases not matched to a gene: 13. As DNA, the CDR3 is TGCGCCAGCAGCCACATCAGGGGGCGGATTCTCGGAGCTTTCTTT. Its translation is CASSHIRGRILGAFF.

This clone has just one count. The V gene is TRBV28, the J gene TRBJ2-6; D is unclear. The CDR3 is 15 amino acids. Per the germline V gene, CDR1 is MDHEN and CDR2 is SYDVKM. The V end lost 3 bases, the J end lost 1 base, and 7 bases lay between the germline ends. This chain's CDR3 is CASSFTTSGANVLTF. The DNA for the CDR3 is TGTGCCAGCAGTTTTACAACATCTGGGGCCAACGTCCTGACTTTC.

This chain joins TRBV28 and TRBJ1-2; 10 bases line up with TRBD1. CDR1 MDHEN and CDR2 SYDVKM come from the germline V gene. The ends lost 5 bases at V and 0 bases at J; junction bases unmatched: 0. This CDR3 is built from 14 residues. CDR3 amino acids: CASSGTGANYGYTF. For the CDR3, the DNA is TGTGCCAGCAGTGGGACAGGGGCTAACTATGGCTACACCTTC.

The chain employs TRBV7-6 and TRBJ1-4; 7 nucleotides line up with TRBD1. Per the germline V gene, CDR1 is SGHVS and CDR2 is FNYEAQ. This CDR3 has 16 amino acids. The V segment lost 5 bases and the J segment 6 bases; nucleotides outside the gene matches: 12. For the CDR3, the DNA is TGTGCCAGCAGCCCCGCCGGAAGGGGGCAGGATGAAAAACTGTTTTTT. Residues: CASSPAGRGQDEKLFF.

The rearrangement uses TRBV25-1 and TRBJ1-2, with a possible D match to TRBD1 (5 bases). The CDR3 is 14 residues long. From germline, CDR1 is MGHDK and CDR2 SYGVNS. Trimming removed 1 base from V and 7 bases from J, with 13 bases in between. The CDR3 reads CASSESGAGGGYTF. The CDR3 coding sequence is TGTGCCAGCAGTGAATCCGGGGCCGGGGGTGGCTACACCTTC.

This clone appeared once. The chain is built from TRBV7-9 and TRBJ1-4, with 11 bases lining up with TRBD1. Trimming removed 5 bases from V and 1 base from J; junction bases left unmatched: 6. Looked up from germline, CDR1 is SEHNR and CDR2 is FQNEAQ (reference sequence). The CDR3 totals 17 residues. CDR3 in DNA: TGTGCCAGCAGCCACATCGGGACAGGGGGAACTAATGAAAAACTGTTTTTT. It encodes CASSHIGTGGTNEKLFF.

The V gene is TRBV12-5, the J gene TRBJ2-1; 8 nucleotides agree with TRBD1. Germline V CDR1 and CDR2: LGHNT, FRNRAP. V lost 1 base and J lost 6; bases outside the gene matches: 5. The CDR3 loop spans 15 amino acids. CDR3: CASGLGTGQGNEQFF. CDR3 DNA sequence: TGTGCTAGTGGTTTGGGGACCGGACAGGGCAATGAGCAGTTCTTC. The entire variable domain, with the rest obtained from reference TRBV12-5 and TRBJ2-1, is as follows: DARVTQTPRHKVTEMGQEVTMRCQPILGHNTVFWYRQTMMQGLELLAYFRNRAPLDDSGMPKDRFSAEMPDATLATLKIQPSEPRDSAVYFCASGLGTGQGNEQFFGPGTRLTVL.

V and J are TRBV4-1 and TRBJ2-7; 7 bases align to TRBD2. The CDR3 is made up of 15 amino acids. J lost 3 bases, V lost 0 bases, and 5 bases had no gene match. CDR1 is MGHRA, CDR2 YSYEKL, per germline. CDR3 sequence: CASSQDPSGGYEQYF. DNA of the CDR3: TGCGCCAGCAGCCAAGATCCTAGCGGAGGCTACGAGCAGTACTTC.

The J gene is TRBJ1-1, the V gene TRBV7-9; D is undetermined. The V gene's germline CDR1 is SEHNR and CDR2 FQNEAQ (reference sequence). CDR3 length equals 15 residues. The germline V and J ends were trimmed by 5 bases and 1 base, with 14 bases remaining between them. The CDR3 is CASSPMATANTEAFF. Written as DNA, the CDR3 is TGTGCCAGCAGCCCTATGGCGACTGCGAACACTGAAGCTTTCTTT.

This chain links TRBV18 with TRBJ1-2; 9 nucleotides align to TRBD1. The CDR3 consists of 15 residues. The germline V gene has CDR1 KGHSH and CDR2 LQKENI. V shed 3 bases and J 3 bases; nucleotides not matched to a gene: 5. CDR3 sequence reads: CASSPGTGSDYGYTF. As DNA, the CDR3 is TGTGCCAGCTCACCGGGGACAGGGTCGGACTATGGCTACACCTTC.

V gene TRBV9 combines with J gene TRBJ2-5, with D possibly matching TRBD1 (6 bases). CDR3 length: 15 residues. V lost 0 bases to trimming and J lost 3 bases, with 12 bases between them. Germline V CDR1 and CDR2: SGDLS, YYNGEE. The DNA for the CDR3 is TGTGCCAGCAGCGTAGCTGGTCAGGGGAAAGAGACCCAGTACTTC. This translates into CASSVAGQGKETQYF.

The chain is built from TRBV19 and TRBJ2-7; 12 bases line up with TRBD2. The trim removed 4 bases at V and 1 base at J, leaving 2 bases unmatched. Looked up from germline, CDR1 is LNHDA and CDR2 is SQIVND (reference sequence). CDR3 length: 15 residues. This CDR3 is CASSRLAGVSYEQYF. The CDR3 region has the DNA TGTGCCAGTAGTAGACTAGCGGGAGTTTCCTACGAGCAGTACTTC.

The chain joins TRBV19 to TRBJ1-1, with 10 nucleotides matching TRBD1. The CDR3 covers 18 residues. The germline V gene encodes CDR1 LNHDA and CDR2 SQIVND (reference sequence). V lost 7 bases, J lost 5 bases, and 19 bases stayed unmatched. The CDR3 nucleotides are TGTGCCAGTAACCCACTGACAGGGGGCGTGATTGCGGGAACTGAAGCTTTCTTT. Protein: CASNPLTGGVIAGTEAFF.

V usage is TRBV7-6 and J usage is TRBJ2-3; D unclear. Germline CDR1 reads SGHVS; CDR2 reads FNYEAQ. The CDR3 sequence is 14 residues long. The V end was cut by 2 bases, the J end by 2 bases, with 8 bases between. The CDR3 nucleotides read TGTGCCAGCAGCTTAAGCTCCCTCACAGATACGCAGTATTTT. It is translated as CASSLSSLTDTQYF. Supplemented by reference TRBV7-6 and TRBJ2-3, the full variable domain reads GAGVSQSPRYKVTKRGQDVALRCDPISGHVSLYWYRQALGQGPEFLTYFNYEAQQDKSGLPNDRFSAERPEGSISTLTIQRTEQRDSAMYRCASSLSSLTDTQYFGPGTRLTVL.

This clone was counted a few times. The conserved closing phenylalanine or tryptophan is absent in this CDR3, likely reflecting a read error. No DNA is shown, since the ends of the CDR3 on it are uncertain; the CDR3 is the one TCRdb lists. This sequence joins TRBV2 and TRBJ2-7; TRBD2, as called in the table, went unchecked against the DNA. CDR1 is SNHLY and CDR2 is FYNNEI in the germline V gene. Termini included, the CDR3 measures 9 amino acids. The chain's CDR3 is CASNLGLSA.

The chain combines TRBV27 with TRBJ2-3; 13 bases are a match to TRBD2. The CDR3 totals 18 residues. The V and J ends lost 6 bases and 5 bases, in that order; junction bases with no gene match: 14. Germline CDR1 is MNHEY and CDR2 is SMNVEV (reference sequence). This chain's CDR3 is CASSTGTSGINRGDTQYF. CDR3 DNA sequence: TGTGCCAGCAGCACCGGGACTAGCGGGATTAATAGAGGAGATACGCAGTATTTT.

This clone was picked up a small number of times. This chain joins TRBV5-4 and TRBJ2-1, with TRBD2 identical over 8 bases. V was clipped by 0 bases and J by 6 bases; unmatched bases: 5. Germline V gene data show CDR1 as SGHNT and CDR2 as YYREEE (reference sequence). The CDR3 loop spans 15 amino acids. This CDR3 is CASSLAGGGFNEQFF. In DNA form, the CDR3 reads TGTGCCAGCAGCTTGGCGGGGGGGGGCTTCAATGAGCAGTTCTTC.

The rearrangement links TRBV10-3 to TRBJ1-2; D is possibly TRBD1 (5 bases). Looked up from germline, CDR1 is ENHRY and CDR2 is SYGVKD. This CDR3 is built from 14 residues. Trimming pared 3 bases from V and 8 bases from J, leaving 16 bases between. The CDR3 loop reads CAISEGRGSRGYTF. CDR3 nucleotide sequence: TGTGCCATCAGTGAAGGGAGGGGTTCTAGGGGCTACACCTTC.

The chain links TRBV29-1 to TRBJ2-2; 8 bases are shared with TRBD1. Trimming took 7 bases from V and 8 from J; bases not matched to a gene: 15. Germline CDR1 is SQVTM and CDR2 is ANQGSEA. This CDR3 has 15 amino acids. The CDR3 sequence is CSALDREVKKGELFF. Written as DNA, the CDR3 is TGCAGCGCTCTGGACAGGGAAGTTAAGAAAGGGGAGCTGTTTTTT.

The chain links TRBV7-3 to TRBJ2-6; possible D gene TRBD1, 5 bases. With 2 bases removed from V and 2 bases from J, the gap between germline ends came to 7 bases. CDR3 length equals 15 residues. The germline V gene encodes CDR1 SGHTA and CDR2 FQGTGA. CDR3 sequence: CASSLGAAGANVLTF. CDR3 nucleotides: TGTGCCAGCAGCTTAGGGGCTGCTGGGGCCAACGTCCTGACTTTC.

The gene calls are TRBV27 and TRBJ2-1; D might be TRBD2 (5 bases). Germline loops: CDR1 MNHEY, CDR2 SMNVEV (reference sequence). Trimming removed 1 base from V and 7 bases from J, with 17 bases in between. CDR3 length equals 16 residues. As DNA, the CDR3 is TGTGCCAGCAGTTTATTCGGGGAGCATCCGCCGAATGAGCAGTTCTTC. It is translated as CASSLFGEHPPNEQFF.

This chain joins TRBV6-1 and TRBJ2-3; D is possibly TRBD1 (5 bases). CDR1 is MNHNS, CDR2 SASEGT, per germline. This CDR3 has 14 amino acids. Between the trimmed V and J ends, which lost 4 bases and 2 bases, there was a span of 10 bases. The CDR3 sequence is CASSGRAVTDTQYF. CDR3 coding DNA: TGTGCCAGCAGTGGCAGGGCAGTCACAGATACGCAGTATTTT.

CDR3 DNA: TGTGCCAGCAGCCCCGGACCACCCCGGGAAGATACGCAGTATTTT. Protein: CASSPGPPREDTQYF. This chain uses TRBV5-8 with TRBJ2-3, with TRBD2 as a possible D gene (5 bases). Germline V lookup: CDR1 SGHTS, CDR2 YDEGEE. The CDR3 totals 15 residues. V lost 4 bases, J lost 5 bases, and 17 bases lay in between. The variable domain in full, with the rest retrieved from reference TRBV5-8 and TRBJ2-3, is EAGVTQSPTHLIKTRGQQATLRCSPISGHTSVYWYQQALGLGLQFLLWYDEGEERNRGNFPPRFSGRQFPNYSSELNVNALELEDSALYLCASSPGPPREDTQYFGPGTRLTVL.

The chain recombines TRBV28 with TRBJ1-2, with TRBD1 matching over 8 bases. Germline lookup yields CDR1 MDHEN and CDR2 SYDVKM. With 7 bases clipped from V and 1 base from J, the junction kept 11 bases outside the gene matches. The CDR3 consists of 16 residues. CDR3 in amino acids: CASTILPGQVNYGYTF. The CDR3 DNA is TGTGCCAGCACCATACTCCCGGGACAGGTTAACTATGGCTACACCTTC.